This is a list of T cell receptor beta chains from one sample in a study of T cell responses to AZD1222 COVID-19 vaccine. Only in-frame clones appear in the TCRdb table, and some are missing; sequencing was by immunoSEQ multiplex PCR. This sample has under 75,000 clones, with more than 75% found just once. The input for sequencing was peripheral blood, taken on day 0 of AZD1222 vaccination. The source is an adult in good health. Both conserved end residues are part of each CDR3. A D gene is named only where the DNA matches it firmly. For some rows the clone size is stated as once, few or many, or as a class when expanded; others skip it.

J: TRBJ2-3
D: TRBD2
length: 19
size: once
V: TRBV7-2
CDR3: CASSLVAPPIAGGADTQYF
DNA: TGTGCCAGCAGCTTAGTCGCCCCGCCTATAGCGGGAGGGGCAGATACGCAGTATTTT

J: TRBJ2-1
D: TRBD2
length: 15
size: .
V: TRBV11-2
CDR3: CASSRTSGGAHEQFF
DNA: TGTGCCAGCAGCCGGACTAGCGGGGGGGCCCATGAGCAGTTCTTC

J: TRBJ1-5
D: .
length: 11
size: .
V: TRBV30
CDR3: CAWSHGKTQHF
DNA: TGTGCCTGGAGTCACGGGAAAACCCAGCATTTT

J: TRBJ1-4
D: .
length: 13
size: .
V: TRBV11-2
CDR3: CASSLGEGEKLFF
DNA: TGTGCCAGCAGCTTAGGGGAGGGAGAAAAACTGTTTTTT

J: TRBJ2-2
D: TRBD1
length: 16
size: .
V: TRBV10-3
CDR3: CAISEGRGGAAGELFF
DNA: TGTGCCATCAGTGAGGGGCGAGGGGGCGCCGCCGGGGAGCTGTTTTTT

J: TRBJ2-1
D: .
length: 14
size: .
V: TRBV27
CDR3: CASSQVAPYNEQFF
DNA: TGTGCCAGCAGTCAAGTTGCGCCTTACAATGAGCAGTTCTTC

J: TRBJ2-2
D: .
length: 14
size: .
V: TRBV19
CDR3: CASRPGFGDRELFF
DNA: TGTGCCAGCCGCCCGGGGTTTGGAGACCGGGAGCTGTTTTTT

J: TRBJ2-7
D: .
length: 13
size: .
V: TRBV27
CDR3: CASSLEGYYEQYF
DNA: TGTGCCAGCAGTTTAGAAGGCTACTACGAGCAGTACTTC

J: TRBJ1-2
D: .
length: 14
size: .
V: TRBV5-1
CDR3: CASSLVVGSDGYTF
DNA: TGCGCCAGCAGCTTGGTGGTGGGGAGCGATGGCTACACCTTC

J: TRBJ2-2
D: .
length: 13
size: .
V: TRBV12-3/TRBV12-4
CDR3: CASTLGRTGELFF
DNA: TGTGCCAGCACCCTTGGAAGGACCGGGGAGCTGTTTTTT

J: TRBJ1-2
D: .
length: 14
size: .
V: TRBV6-2/TRBV6-3
CDR3: CASSMTDYYQGYTF
DNA: TGTGCCAGCAGTATGACAGACTACTACCAAGGCTACACCTTC

J: TRBJ2-5
D: .
length: 15
size: once
V: TRBV7-7
CDR3: CASSLHPRAEETQYF
DNA: TGTGCTAGCAGCCTGCACCCCAGGGCGGAGGAGACCCAGTACTTC

J: TRBJ1-6
D: .
length: 16
size: .
V: TRBV6-5
CDR3: CASSSPGGSYNSPLHF
DNA: TGTGCCAGCAGTTCTCCTGGGGGCTCCTATAATTCACCCCTCCACTTT

J: TRBJ1-1
D: .
length: 15
size: .
V: TRBV9
CDR3: CASSVGVGINTEAFF
DNA: TGTGCCAGCAGCGTAGGGGTAGGGATCAACACTGAAGCTTTCTTT

J: TRBJ1-2
D: TRBD1
length: 15
size: .
V: TRBV3-1/TRBV3-2
CDR3: CASSQGTGGDYGYTF
DNA: TGTGCCAGCAGCCAAGGGACAGGGGGAGACTATGGCTACACCTTC

J: TRBJ2-1
D: TRBD2
length: 17
size: .
V: TRBV7-3
CDR3: CASSEGLAGGKINEQFF
DNA: TGTGCCAGCAGCGAGGGACTAGCGGGGGGAAAAATCAATGAGCAGTTCTTC

J: TRBJ1-5
D: .
length: 14
size: .
V: TRBV6-1
CDR3: CASSEPYSNQPQHF
DNA: TGTGCCAGCAGTGAGCCTTATAGCAATCAGCCCCAGCATTTT

J: TRBJ1-6
D: .
length: 16
size: .
V: TRBV27
CDR3: CASSLTSGAASPPLHF
DNA: TGTGCCAGCAGTTTAACATCGGGTGCGGCATCGCCACCCCTCCACTTT

J: TRBJ1-2
D: .
length: 15
size: once
V: TRBV6-6
CDR3: CASSSPAGPDYGYTF
DNA: TGTGCCAGCAGTTCCCCTGCAGGCCCGGACTATGGCTACACCTTC

J: TRBJ1-2
D: .
length: 12
size: .
V: TRBV5-6
CDR3: CASSYQRGGYTF
DNA: TGTGCCAGCAGCTACCAACGAGGTGGCTACACCTTC

J: TRBJ2-7
D: .
length: 15
size: .
V: TRBV4-2
CDR3: CASSLQLFAPPEQYF
DNA: TGTGCCAGCAGCCTCCAATTATTCGCTCCCCCCGAGCAGTACTTC

J: TRBJ1-2
D: .
length: 16
size: .
V: TRBV7-2
CDR3: CASSNSIGNRGAGYTF
DNA: TGTGCCAGCAGCAATAGCATAGGGAACAGAGGCGCTGGCTACACCTTC

J: TRBJ1-4
D: .
length: 13
size: few
V: TRBV4-3
CDR3: CASSQEGGEKLFF
DNA: TGCGCCAGCAGCCAAGAGGGGGGGGAAAAACTGTTTTTT

J: TRBJ2-2
D: TRBD1
length: 15
size: .
V: TRBV6-2/TRBV6-3
CDR3: CASSWGQANTGELFF
DNA: TGTGCCAGCAGCTGGGGACAGGCGAACACCGGGGAGCTGTTTTTT

J: TRBJ2-3
D: TRBD2
length: 15
size: .
V: TRBV19
CDR3: CASSIAGRPGDTQYF
DNA: TGTGCCAGTAGTATAGCCGGGAGGCCAGGAGATACGCAGTATTTT

J: TRBJ2-7
D: TRBD1
length: 13
size: .
V: TRBV29-1
CDR3: CSVNRQGAGEQYF
DNA: TGCAGCGTCAATAGACAGGGGGCCGGGGAGCAGTACTTC

J: TRBJ2-5
D: TRBD2
length: 14
size: .
V: TRBV3-1/TRBV3-2
CDR3: CASSQGLAGETQYF
DNA: TGTGCCAGCAGCCAAGGTCTAGCGGGGGAAACCCAGTACTTC

J: TRBJ2-5
D: TRBD2
length: 15
size: once
V: TRBV29-1
CDR3: CSVDRLAGAGETQYF
DNA: TGCAGCGTTGATAGGCTAGCGGGAGCCGGGGAGACCCAGTACTTC

J: TRBJ1-4
D: TRBD1
length: 16
size: .
V: TRBV4-1
CDR3: CASRTGAGEPNEKLFF
DNA: TGCGCCAGCCGGACAGGGGCAGGGGAACCAAATGAAAAACTGTTTTTT

J: TRBJ2-3
D: TRBD1
length: 15
size: .
V: TRBV24-1
CDR3: CATSDLGQDTDTQYF
DNA: TGTGCCACCAGTGATTTGGGACAGGACACAGATACGCAGTATTTT

J: TRBJ2-7
D: .
length: 15
size: .
V: TRBV9
CDR3: CASSVALEAIYEQYF
DNA: TGTGCCAGCAGCGTAGCCCTAGAGGCGATTTACGAGCAGTACTTC

J: TRBJ1-3
D: TRBD1
length: 19
size: .
V: TRBV9
CDR3: CASSARFTRQGMSGNTIYF
DNA: TGTGCCAGCAGCGCCAGATTTACCCGACAGGGAATGTCCGGAAACACCATATATTTT

J: TRBJ2-2
D: TRBD1
length: 13
size: .
V: TRBV30
CDR3: CAWKGQAHGELFF
DNA: TGTGCCTGGAAAGGACAGGCCCACGGGGAGCTGTTTTTT

J: TRBJ2-7
D: .
length: 16
size: .
V: TRBV7-9
CDR3: CASSFGVLGPVYEQYF
DNA: TGTGCCAGCAGCTTCGGAGTATTGGGGCCCGTATACGAGCAGTACTTC

J: TRBJ1-2
D: .
length: 15
size: .
V: TRBV5-8
CDR3: CASSLAPGHLYGYTF
DNA: TGTGCCAGCAGCTTGGCACCGGGACACCTCTATGGCTACACCTTC

J: TRBJ2-1
D: .
length: 14
size: .
V: TRBV11-3
CDR3: CASSLRAGTNEQFF
DNA: TGTGCCAGCAGCTTACGAGCAGGGACGAATGAGCAGTTCTTC

J: TRBJ2-3
D: .
length: 16
size: .
V: TRBV3-1/TRBV3-2
CDR3: CASSQDYLSVTDTQYF
DNA: TGTGCCAGCAGCCAAGATTACTTATCCGTAACAGATACGCAGTATTTT

J: TRBJ2-7
D: .
length: 11
size: .
V: TRBV6-5
CDR3: CASRNSYEQYF
DNA: TGTGCCAGCCGTAACTCCTACGAGCAGTACTTC

J: TRBJ2-7
D: .
length: 13
size: .
V: TRBV9
CDR3: CASSVGAGFEQYF
DNA: TGTGCCAGCAGCGTAGGAGCAGGGTTCGAGCAGTACTTC

J: TRBJ1-5
D: .
length: 16
size: .
V: TRBV6-2/TRBV6-3
CDR3: CASSYLGDLGNQPQHF
DNA: TGTGCCAGCAGTTACTTAGGGGATTTGGGAAATCAGCCCCAGCATTTT

J: TRBJ1-6
D: .
length: 16
size: .
V: TRBV30
CDR3: CAWRQGTPSGNSPLHF
DNA: TGTGCCTGGAGGCAGGGGACGCCAAGCGGTAATTCACCCCTCCACTTT

J: TRBJ2-2
D: .
length: 14
size: once
V: TRBV6-5
CDR3: CASTGTANTGELFF
DNA: TGTGCCAGCACGGGGACGGCTAACACCGGGGAGCTGTTTTTT

J: TRBJ2-3
D: TRBD2
length: 19
size: .
V: TRBV7-8
CDR3: CASSLDATSGFPGTDTQYF
DNA: TGTGCCAGCAGCTTAGATGCGACTAGCGGGTTTCCCGGCACAGATACGCAGTATTTT

J: TRBJ1-5
D: TRBD1
length: 19
size: .
V: TRBV27
CDR3: CASSPQRQGAGVGNQPQHF
DNA: TGTGCCAGCAGTCCCCAGCGACAGGGGGCCGGAGTAGGCAATCAGCCCCAGCATTTT

J: TRBJ1-5
D: .
length: 14
size: .
V: TRBV7-8
CDR3: CASSLGSANQPQHF
DNA: TGTGCCAGCAGCTTAGGGTCGGCTAATCAGCCCCAGCATTTT

J: TRBJ1-5
D: TRBD1
length: 15
size: .
V: TRBV6-1
CDR3: CASSEAGQGGQPQHF
DNA: TGTGCCAGCAGTGAAGCGGGCCAGGGGGGTCAGCCCCAGCATTTT

J: TRBJ1-2
D: TRBD1
length: 13
size: .
V: TRBV2
CDR3: CASSAQGGDGYTF
DNA: TGTGCCAGCAGTGCTCAGGGGGGGGATGGCTACACCTTC

J: TRBJ1-4
D: TRBD1
length: 14
size: .
V: TRBV28
CDR3: CASSLGQGIGNLFF
DNA: TGTGCCAGCAGTTTGGGACAGGGGATAGGAAACCTGTTTTTT

J: TRBJ1-5
D: .
length: 15
size: .
V: TRBV6-1
CDR3: CASSEATFSNQPQHF
DNA: TGTGCCAGCAGTGAGGCAACCTTTAGCAATCAGCCCCAGCATTTT

J: TRBJ1-2
D: .
length: 11
size: once
V: TRBV11-2
CDR3: CASSSRTGSTF
DNA: TGTGCCAGCAGCTCAAGAACGGGGAGCACCTTC

J: TRBJ2-7
D: TRBD1
length: 18
size: .
V: TRBV2
CDR3: CASSLFVGQGAIVYEQYF
DNA: TGTGCCAGCAGCCTCTTTGTAGGACAGGGGGCTATCGTCTACGAGCAGTACTTC

J: TRBJ1-1
D: TRBD1
length: 16
size: .
V: TRBV5-1
CDR3: CASSPRDRVMNTEAFF
DNA: TGCGCCAGCAGCCCTCGGGACAGGGTGATGAACACTGAAGCTTTCTTT

J: TRBJ1-2
D: TRBD1
length: 15
size: .
V: TRBV9
CDR3: CASSQGTGGNYGYTF
DNA: TGTGCCAGCAGCCAAGGGACAGGGGGCAACTATGGCTACACCTTC